One and the same sample provided the 32 T cell receptor beta chains below, sequenced in a study of T-cell reconstitution after alpha-beta-depleted transplantation in children. Preparing the TCRbeta library involved the use of unique molecular identifiers. Each CDR3 protein is one row after TCRdb ran MiXCR on the PCR reads. The sample shows 400,000 to 550,000 distinct CDR3 sequences, 10% of them seen only once. The source was PBMCs, collected before TCRalphabeta/CD19-depleted stem cell transplant. All receptors come from a child between 2 and 9 years old with inherited bone marrow failure, due to receive a stem cell transplant.

V gene TRBV27 combines with J gene TRBJ2-1; D possibly matches TRBD1 or TRBD2 (5 bases each). V gave up 5 bases and J gave up 4 bases, with 18 bases separating them. CDR3 size: 16 residues. Germline CDR1 reads MNHEY; CDR2 reads SMNVEV (reference sequence). DNA of the CDR3: TGTGCCAGCAGTCTTTCCCCGGGACCTAGGTACAATGAGCAGTTCTTC. Translating gives CASSLSPGPRYNEQFF.

The CDR3 DNA follows: TGTGCCAGCAAAACAGCCCTCTCTGGGGCCAACGTCCTGACTTTC. This encodes CASKTALSGANVLTF. The rearrangement uses TRBV12-3 or TRBV12-4 and TRBJ2-6, with no clear D. The CDR3 loop spans 15 amino acids. Deletions cut 7 bases from V and 0 bases from J, with 10 bases between.

This clonotype was picked up a small number of times. The rearrangement joins TRBV12-3 or TRBV12-4 to TRBJ1-6; 9 nucleotides line up with TRBD1. The CDR3 length is 14 residues. Trimming cost V 5 bases and J 10 bases; bases outside gene matches: 6. DNA for the CDR3: TGTGCCAGCAGTCGTACAGGGGGCTACTCACCCCTCCACTTT. Amino acids: CASSRTGGYSPLHF.

This clonotype was picked up many times. The gene calls are TRBV27 and TRBJ2-6; D is unresolved. Germline assignment: CDR1 MNHEY and CDR2 SMNVEV (reference sequence). V was pared by 3 bases and J by 0 bases, with 6 bases between. The CDR3 loop spans 15 amino acids. This CDR3 reads CASSFMSSGANVLTF. The CDR3 bases are TGTGCCAGCAGTTTTATGAGCTCTGGGGCCAACGTCCTGACTTTC.

This chain connects TRBV30 to TRBJ2-1; D may be TRBD1 (5 bases). Trimming took off 0 bases at V and 12 bases at J, with 12 bases between the two ends. CDR1 is GTSNPN and CDR2 is SVGIG in the germline V gene (reference sequence). The CDR3 has 12 amino acids. The CDR3 DNA is TGTGCCTGGAGTGTGGCAGGGCCCCTGCAGTTCTTC. Translation: CAWSVAGPLQFF.

This clonotype was seen many times. CDR3 nucleotide sequence: TGCAGTGCGCGACAGTCTGGGGCGCTAACGGAGACCCAGTACTTC. It codes for CSARQSGALTETQYF. The V and J genes are TRBV20-1 and TRBJ2-5; perhaps TRBD1 as D (5 bases). Germline assignment: CDR1 DFQATT and CDR2 SNEGSKA (reference sequence). With 6 bases removed from V and 5 bases from J, the gap between germline ends came to 22 bases. The CDR3 extends over 15 amino acids.

This clonotype was detected many times. The CDR3 DNA reads as TGTGCCAGCAGCATCCGGACCCAGCGCAATGGCATTCAGTACTTC. The encoded protein is CASSIRTQRNGIQYF. The genes are TRBV13 and TRBJ2-4, with unresolved D. CDR3 size: 15 residues. Trimming took off 5 bases at V and 9 bases at J, with 20 bases between the two ends. Germline V gene data show CDR1 as PRHDT and CDR2 as FYEKMQ (reference sequence).

In its sample, this clonotype was seen many times. This sequence joins TRBV2 and TRBJ1-5; D is undetermined. The V gene's germline CDR1 is SNHLY and CDR2 FYNNEI. The CDR3 spans 13 residues. Trimming cost V 7 bases and J 6 bases, with 13 bases left between them. CDR3 sequence reads: CASMKARGQPQHF. The CDR3 nucleotides read TGTGCCAGCATGAAGGCGAGAGGTCAGCCCCAGCATTTT.

This clonotype showed up many times. The chain has TRBV29-1 and TRBJ1-1; 7 bases are a match to TRBD1. The V gene's germline CDR1 is SQVTM and CDR2 ANQGSEA. CDR3 size: 11 residues. J was trimmed by 3 bases and V by 7 bases; bases with no gene match: 2. CDR3 coding DNA: TGCAGCGCTGACAGGGACACTGAAGCTTTCTTT. Translation: CSADRDTEAFF.

At least ten counts were recorded for this clonotype. J is TRBJ1-5 and V is TRBV20-1; D gene unclear. Germline assignment: CDR1 DFQATT and CDR2 SNEGSKA (reference sequence). V lost 5 bases and J 5 bases, leaving 10 bases between the germline ends. The CDR3 has 12 residues. This chain's CDR3 is CSAPYQDQPQHF. The CDR3 DNA sequence: TGCAGTGCTCCATATCAGGATCAGCCCCAGCATTTT.

The chain is built from TRBV12-3 or TRBV12-4 and TRBJ2-3, with D perhaps assigned TRBD1 or TRBD2 (5 bases each). This CDR3 has 17 residues. Trimming took off 3 bases at V and 6 bases at J, with 22 bases between the two ends. The CDR3 DNA reads TGTGCCAGCAGTTTGTGGGGGTCCGGGAAATTGGCGGATACGCAGTATTTT. Translated, it gives CASSLWGSGKLADTQYF.

The chain is built from TRBV6-2 or TRBV6-3 and TRBJ1-5; D unclear. This CDR3 has 13 residues. V was shortened by 2 bases and J by 4 bases, with 6 bases between the two germline ends. The germline CDR1 and CDR2 sequences are MNHEY and SVGEGT. This CDR3 is CASSYVTNQPQHF. The DNA of the CDR3 is TGTGCCAGCAGTTACGTCACAAATCAGCCCCAGCATTTT.

This clonotype was picked up many times. This rearrangement joins TRBV5-5 to TRBJ1-6, with a possible D match to TRBD1 (5 bases). This CDR3 has 15 residues. V was pared by 0 bases and J by 7 bases, with 11 bases between. Germline V gene data show CDR1 as SGHKS and CDR2 as YYEKEE (reference sequence). CDR3 sequence (DNA): TGTGCCAGCAGCTTGGACGGGACGGGGAATTCACCCCTCCACTTT. Translated: CASSLDGTGNSPLHF.

This clonotype has more than one count but fewer than ten. The rearrangement joins TRBV11-2 to TRBJ2-7; D tentatively fits TRBD1 or TRBD2 (5 bases each). CDR1 and CDR2 from the germline V gene are SGHAT and FQNNGV. V was clipped by 3 bases and J by 7 bases, with 13 bases between them. The CDR3 consists of 13 residues. The CDR3 protein is CASSFRDRGEQYF. CDR3 in DNA: TGTGCCAGCAGCTTTCGGGACCGCGGGGAGCAGTACTTC.

This clonotype was found a few times. The chain links TRBV7-8 to TRBJ2-7, with D uncertain. Trimming removed 1 base at V and 7 bases at J, with 14 bases between. Per the germline V gene, CDR1 is SGHVS and CDR2 is FQNEAQ. This CDR3 spans 14 amino acids. In DNA form, the CDR3 reads TGTGCCAGCAGCTTAGACGACCCGCTTCGGGAGCAGTACTTC. Its translation: CASSLDDPLREQYF.

This clonotype was recorded many times. V usage is TRBV4-3 and J usage is TRBJ2-2; D is uncertain. Trimming cost V 1 base and J 3 bases, with 12 bases left between them. This CDR3 region has 16 residues. Germline assignment: CDR1 LGHNA and CDR2 YSLEER. DNA of the CDR3: TGCGCCAGCAGCCAAGGGGCTACCGCGGACACCGGGGAGCTGTTTTTT. Protein product: CASSQGATADTGELFF.

This clonotype turned up a few times. The rearrangement joins TRBV9 to TRBJ2-5; tentatively, D is TRBD1 (6 bases). V was pared by 0 bases and J by 5 bases, with 11 bases between. This CDR3 is built from 14 residues. The germline CDR1 and CDR2 sequences are SGDLS and YYNGEE. This CDR3 is CASSVGGRGETQYF. CDR3 coding DNA: TGTGCCAGCAGCGTAGGGGGGCGCGGGGAGACCCAGTACTTC.

As for this clonotype: This may be a read error, as it is one base from a much larger clone. V and J are TRBV12-3 or TRBV12-4 and TRBJ2-4, with D possibly TRBD1 on 6 matching bases. V gave up 4 bases and J gave up 8 bases, with 12 bases separating them. The CDR3 runs 13 residues. CDR3 DNA sequence: TGTGCCAGCAGTTGGGACACGGGGTACATTCAGTACTTC. Translating it yields CASSWDTGYIQYF.

This clonotype was detected many times. The V gene is TRBV9, the J gene TRBJ2-5; D is unclear. Germline V lookup: CDR1 SGDLS, CDR2 YYNGEE. CDR3 length equals 13 residues. V shed 0 bases and J shed 1 base, with 4 bases lying between them. CDR3 sequence reads: CASSVASQETQYF. CDR3 in DNA: TGTGCCAGCAGCGTAGCGTCCCAAGAGACCCAGTACTTC.

Many counts were recorded for this clonotype. The rearrangement links TRBV5-1 to TRBJ2-2, with D hard to call. This CDR3 has 13 amino acids. V gave up 4 bases and J gave up 6 bases, with 10 bases separating them. Germline CDR1 SGHRS, CDR2 YFSETQ. CDR3 nucleotide sequence: TGCGCCAGCAGCACTGACGGCCCCGGGGAGCTGTTTTTT. Its protein product is CASSTDGPGELFF.

Note on this clonotype: This clone may be a read error of a much larger clone one base away. Because the CDR3 is missing its conserved closing phenylalanine or tryptophan, this is likely a read error. The chain is built from TRBV7-2 and TRBJ2-7, with 7 bases identical to TRBD2. Germline V gene lookup returns CDR1 SGHTA and CDR2 FQGNSA. The CDR3 covers 15 residues. Trimming cost V 2 bases and J 2 bases; bases outside gene matches: 6. This chain's CDR3 is CASSLYGLVAYEQYS. The DNA for the CDR3 is TGTGCCAGCAGCTTATACGGACTAGTCGCCTACGAGCAGTACTCC.

This clonotype was recorded many times. V usage is TRBV29-1 and J usage is TRBJ2-7; no clear D. Germline lookup yields CDR1 SQVTM and CDR2 ANQGSEA. This CDR3 has 12 residues. Trimming removed 2 bases at V and 3 bases at J, with 8 bases between. The CDR3 loop reads CSVELADYEQYF. For the CDR3, the DNA is TGCAGCGTTGAATTAGCTGACTACGAGCAGTACTTC.

This clonotype was counted many times. The chain joins TRBV12-3 or TRBV12-4 to TRBJ2-7; no definite D call. CDR3 length equals 13 residues. Trimming stripped 6 bases from V and 6 bases from J, with 15 bases between. CDR3 sequence reads: CASRPGLRSEQYF. In nucleotides, the CDR3 is TGTGCCAGCAGACCGGGCCTACGCAGCGAGCAGTACTTC.

This clonotype has at least ten counts. The chain is built from TRBV7-9 and TRBJ1-4; a weak D match, TRBD1 (5 bases). V was clipped by 1 base and J by 14 bases, with 20 bases between them. Germline loops: CDR1 SEHNR, CDR2 FQNEAQ (reference sequence). The CDR3 contains 15 residues. CDR3 in amino acids: CASSLEIPGPSGLFF. The CDR3 DNA reads as TGTGCCAGCAGCTTAGAGATACCGGGGCCCAGCGGGCTGTTTTTT.

This clonotype was seen a few times. V gene TRBV4-3 combines with J gene TRBJ2-4; D gene unclear. The CDR3 totals 15 residues. The V and J ends lost 0 bases and 8 bases respectively, with 14 bases between them. CDR1 and CDR2 from the germline V gene are LGHNA and YSLEER. CDR3 protein: CASSQDWAVRDIQYF. The CDR3 DNA follows: TGCGCCAGCAGCCAAGATTGGGCGGTTAGGGACATTCAGTACTTC.

At least ten counts were recorded for this clonotype. The rearrangement joins TRBV20-1 to TRBJ2-1, with 7 bases fitting TRBD2. Per the germline V gene, CDR1 is DFQATT and CDR2 is SNEGSKA (reference sequence). There are 15 residues in the CDR3. V was pared by 6 bases and J by 6 bases, with 14 bases of the junction left unmatched. Here the CDR3 DNA reads TGCAGTGCCCCGGAGACTAGCTCCCTCTTCAATGAGCAGTTCTTC. Translation: CSAPETSSLFNEQFF.

Many counts were recorded for this clonotype. One junction end does not reproduce the germline sequence, and a read error may be involved. V gene TRBV5-1 combines with J gene TRBJ2-6, with a tentative D call TRBD1 (5 bases). CDR1 is SGHRS and CDR2 is YFSETQ in the germline V gene. This CDR3 has 16 residues. The CDR3 DNA reads TGCGCCAGCAGCGACCAAACTGACTCTGGGGCCAACGACCTGACTTTC. Amino acids: CASSDQTDSGANDLTF.

As DNA, the CDR3 is TGTGCCAGCAGTGTGGGCGTGCTGAGCTACGAGCAGTACTTC. Its protein product is CASSVGVLSYEQYF. V gene TRBV27 combines with J gene TRBJ2-7; D gene ambiguous. Germline V gene sequence: CDR1 MNHEY, CDR2 SMNVEV (reference sequence). The CDR3 runs 14 residues. Trimming stripped 5 bases from V and 3 bases from J, with 14 bases between.

This clonotype was picked up many times. The chain employs TRBV7-2 and TRBJ2-5, with D maybe TRBD1 (6 bases). The CDR3 loop spans 13 amino acids. CDR1 and CDR2 (germline): SGHTA, FQGNSA. The V and J ends lost 2 bases and 5 bases respectively, with 9 bases between them. CDR3 sequence reads: CASSLTGMETQYF. CDR3 nucleotides: TGTGCCAGCAGCTTAACAGGGATGGAGACCCAGTACTTC. The complete variable domain, with remaining parts taken from reference TRBV7-2 and TRBJ2-5, reads GAGVSQSPSNKVTEKGKDVELRCDPISGHTALYWYRQSLGQGLEFLIYFQGNSAPDKSGLPSDRFSAERTGGSVSTLTIQRTQQEDSAVYLCASSLTGMETQYFGPGTRLLVL.

This clonotype was observed many times. This chain uses TRBV10-3 with TRBJ2-6, with D perhaps TRBD1 (6 bases). Trimming stripped 0 bases from V and 0 bases from J, with 15 bases between. Germline CDR1 reads ENHRY; CDR2 reads SYGVKD. The CDR3 has 19 residues. The CDR3 nucleotides read TGTGCCATCAGTGAGTCGTTGGGCAGGGGTAGCTCTGGGGCCAACGTCCTGACTTTC. Its translation: CAISESLGRGSSGANVLTF.

This clonotype has a count of ten or more. The chain links TRBV5-1 to TRBJ2-1, with D uncertain. CDR3 length: 13 residues. The germline V gene has CDR1 SGHRS and CDR2 YFSETQ. The V end was cut by 0 bases, the J end by 8 bases, with 9 bases between. The CDR3 spells CASSLDSHHEQFF. The CDR3 DNA reads as TGCGCCAGCAGCTTGGACTCTCACCATGAGCAGTTCTTC. Using reference TRBV5-1 and TRBJ2-1 for the parts outside the CDR3, the full variable domain is KAGVTQTPRYLIKTRGQQVTLSCSPISGHRSVSWYQQTPGQGLQFLFEYFSETQRNKGNFPGRFSGRQFSNSRSEMNVSTLELGDSALYLCASSLDSHHEQFFGPGTRLTVL.

The table lists this clonotype with many counts. The genes are TRBV11-2 and TRBJ2-2; D remains ambiguous. CDR1 is SGHAT, CDR2 FQNNGV, per germline. The CDR3 is 16 amino acids. The V and J ends lost 3 bases and 7 bases respectively, with 18 bases between them. Here the CDR3 DNA reads TGTGCCAGCAGCTTTTCCAGAACAACCCATGGCGGGGAGCTGTTTTTT. Translation: CASSFSRTTHGGELFF.